This TCR beta chain was sequenced in a study of blood T cell repertoires in COVID-19. V lost 7 bases and J 9 bases, leaving 10 bases between the germline ends. The CDR3 is made up of 12 amino acids. CDR1 SGHAT and CDR2 FQNNGV come from the germline V gene. Original processing methods: The authors estimated nucleated cell counts from reference gene primer amplification. The protocol was immunoSEQ multiplex PCR, while the TCRdb copy is restricted to in-frame clones and leaves out a portion. D and trimming were read from the DNA, whereas the V and J calls and clone size are those reported in that table. The sample includes approximately 440,000 clones, 90% of them seen just once.

The sequence was collected from a man aged 18 to 30 who had recovered from COVID-19. The rearrangement links TRBV11-2 to TRBJ1-6; D unclear. Sequencing used PBMCs or T cells enriched from blood (not recorded which). CDR3 DNA sequence: TGTGCCAGCACTGAATCGGGTTCACCCCTCCACTTT. Its translation is CASTESGSPLHF.